The rows below give T cell receptor beta chains drawn from one sample of a study of T cells in Graves' hyperthyroidism and ophthalmopathy. Each CDR3 protein gets one entry after TCRdb re-called the multiplex PCR reads with MiXCR. The table includes roughly 580,000 distinct CDR3 sequences, approximately 15% detected once. The sequenced material came from blood. All receptors derive from a woman between 25 and 40 years old with Graves' hyperthyroidism that later progressed to Graves' ophthalmopathy. CDR3s include the opening cysteine and the closing phenylalanine or tryptophan. Each record gives: D gene, J gene, clone size, V gene, CDR3 protein, CDR3 DNA. A D gene is named only where the DNA matches it firmly. Clone size, where shown, is once, few, many, or a class for clones that have expanded.

d_gene: TRBD2; j_gene: TRBJ2-7; abundance: many; v_gene: TRBV20-1; CDR3aa: CSASKLAGAYEQYF; CDR3nt: TGCAGTGCTAGTAAACTAGCGGGAGCCTACGAGCAGTACTTC
d_gene: .; j_gene: TRBJ1-2; abundance: many; v_gene: TRBV27; CDR3aa: CASSPYLPPSFYGYTF; CDR3nt: TGTGCCAGCAGTCCTTATCTACCCCCATCCTTCTATGGCTACACCTTC
d_gene: .; j_gene: TRBJ2-7; abundance: many; v_gene: TRBV19; CDR3aa: CASSITQGVGYEQYF; CDR3nt: TGTGCCAGTAGTATAACACAGGGTGTAGGCTACGAGCAGTACTTC
d_gene: TRBD1; j_gene: TRBJ1-5; abundance: many; v_gene: TRBV10-3; CDR3aa: CAISPGTGDSGNQPQHF; CDR3nt: TGTGCCATCAGTCCCGGGACAGGGGACAGCGGCAATCAGCCCCAGCATTTT
d_gene: .; j_gene: TRBJ2-2; abundance: few; v_gene: TRBV28; CDR3aa: CASNLPGGSRDTGELFF; CDR3nt: TGTGCCAGCAACCTACCAGGTGGGTCGCGGGACACCGGGGAGCTGTTTTTT
d_gene: .; j_gene: TRBJ2-6; abundance: many; v_gene: TRBV12-3/TRBV12-4; CDR3aa: CASSSTASGANVLTF; CDR3nt: TGTGCCAGCAGTTCGACAGCCTCTGGGGCCAACGTCCTGACTTTC
d_gene: TRBD2; j_gene: TRBJ2-7; abundance: .; v_gene: TRBV5-1; CDR3aa: CASRRERDGEQYF; CDR3nt: TGCGCCAGCAGGCGGGAGAGGGATGGCGAGCAGTACTTC
d_gene: TRBD1; j_gene: TRBJ2-3; abundance: .; v_gene: TRBV5-6; CDR3aa: CASSFLTGSTDTQYF; CDR3nt: TGTGCCAGCAGTTTTCTGACAGGGAGCACAGATACGCAGTATTTT
d_gene: TRBD1; j_gene: TRBJ2-7; abundance: few; v_gene: TRBV6-1; CDR3aa: CASTPRGYERWQGALEQYF; CDR3nt: TGTGCCAGCACCCCACGGGGTTATGAACGCTGGCAGGGGGCTCTCGAGCAGTACTTC
d_gene: .; j_gene: TRBJ2-7; abundance: many; v_gene: TRBV27; CDR3aa: CASSNGRTYEQYF; CDR3nt: TGTGCCAGCAGTAACGGACGGACCTACGAGCAGTACTTC
d_gene: .; j_gene: TRBJ1-5; abundance: many; v_gene: TRBV28; CDR3aa: CASSSYSDSHNQPQHF; CDR3nt: TGTGCCAGCAGTTCCTACTCCGACAGCCACAATCAGCCCCAGCATTTT
d_gene: TRBD2; j_gene: TRBJ2-7; abundance: .; v_gene: TRBV7-9; CDR3aa: CASSLRGGLAGGYEQYF; CDR3nt: TGTGCCAGCAGCCTTCGTGGCGGACTAGCGGGAGGCTACGAGCAGTACTTC
d_gene: TRBD1; j_gene: TRBJ2-1; abundance: many; v_gene: TRBV3-1; CDR3aa: CASSQEAGGQFF; CDR3nt: TGTGCCAGCAGCCAAGAGGCAGGGGGGCAGTTCTTC
d_gene: .; j_gene: TRBJ2-6; abundance: .; v_gene: TRBV20-1; CDR3aa: CARPISGANVLTF; CDR3nt: TGCGCGAGACCGATCTCTGGGGCCAACGTCCTGACTTTC
d_gene: .; j_gene: TRBJ2-7; abundance: .; v_gene: TRBV10-2; CDR3aa: CASSEGEFSRYEQYF; CDR3nt: TGCGCCAGCAGTGAGGGAGAGTTTTCCCGATACGAGCAGTACTTC
d_gene: .; j_gene: TRBJ2-3; abundance: few; v_gene: TRBV30; CDR3aa: CAWARVTDTQYF; CDR3nt: TGTGCCTGGGCTAGGGTGACAGATACGCAGTATTTT
d_gene: TRBD1; j_gene: TRBJ2-6; abundance: few; v_gene: TRBV20-1; CDR3aa: CSARDRDREPSGANVLTF; CDR3nt: TGCAGTGCTAGAGATCGAGACAGGGAACCTTCTGGGGCCAACGTCCTGACTTTC
d_gene: .; j_gene: TRBJ1-2; abundance: many; v_gene: TRBV2; CDR3aa: CASRDRSNYGYTF; CDR3nt: TGTGCCAGCAGGGACAGATCTAACTATGGCTACACCTTC
d_gene: TRBD2; j_gene: TRBJ2-5; abundance: many; v_gene: TRBV19; CDR3aa: CASSIRGAGGFGETQYF; CDR3nt: TGTGCCAGTAGTATAAGGGGAGCGGGAGGTTTCGGAGAGACCCAGTACTTC
d_gene: .; j_gene: TRBJ2-3; abundance: many; v_gene: TRBV9; CDR3aa: CASSVVSGSTDTQYF; CDR3nt: TGTGCCAGCAGCGTAGTTAGCGGCAGCACAGATACGCAGTATTTT
d_gene: .; j_gene: TRBJ2-7; abundance: once; v_gene: TRBV9; CDR3aa: CASSRPAGGDEQYF; CDR3nt: TGTGCCAGCTCCAGACCCGCCGGGGGTGACGAGCAGTACTTC
d_gene: .; j_gene: TRBJ1-3; abundance: many; v_gene: TRBV5-1; CDR3aa: CASSLAGTAGNTIYF; CDR3nt: TGCGCCAGCAGCTTGGCGGGGACGGCCGGAAACACCATATATTTT
d_gene: TRBD1; j_gene: TRBJ2-2; abundance: .; v_gene: TRBV19; CDR3aa: CASGQGNTGELFF; CDR3nt: TGTGCCAGCGGACAGGGGAACACCGGGGAGCTGTTTTTT
d_gene: .; j_gene: TRBJ1-1; abundance: many; v_gene: TRBV12-3/TRBV12-4; CDR3aa: CASSFQDPSTEAFF; CDR3nt: TGTGCCAGCAGTTTCCAGGATCCCAGCACTGAAGCTTTCTTT
d_gene: .; j_gene: TRBJ2-1; abundance: .; v_gene: TRBV4-2; CDR3aa: CASSYANRLGAYNEQFF; CDR3nt: TGTGCCAGCAGCTACGCAAATAGACTAGGAGCCTACAATGAGCAGTTCTTC
d_gene: .; j_gene: TRBJ1-6; abundance: .; v_gene: TRBV5-1; CDR3aa: CASSPLGQLSNSPLHF; CDR3nt: TGCGCCAGCAGCCCTTTGGGGCAGTTGAGTAATTCACCCCTCCACTTT
d_gene: TRBD1; j_gene: TRBJ1-2; abundance: many; v_gene: TRBV6-1; CDR3aa: CASSYDRDGYTF; CDR3nt: TGTGCCAGCAGTTACGACAGGGATGGCTACACCTTC
d_gene: .; j_gene: TRBJ2-3; abundance: .; v_gene: TRBV3-1; CDR3aa: CASSQDGLGRDTQYF; CDR3nt: TGTGCCAGCAGCCAAGATGGCCTTGGTAGGGATACGCAGTATTTT
d_gene: TRBD1; j_gene: TRBJ1-2; abundance: many; v_gene: TRBV3-1; CDR3aa: CASSQDQQGAGYDGYTF; CDR3nt: TGTGCCAGCAGCCAAGATCAGCAGGGGGCAGGGTATGATGGCTACACCTTC
d_gene: .; j_gene: TRBJ2-1; abundance: many; v_gene: TRBV3-1; CDR3aa: CASSQDEGSYNEQFF; CDR3nt: TGTGCCAGCAGCCAAGATGAAGGTTCCTACAATGAGCAGTTCTTC
d_gene: .; j_gene: TRBJ1-2; abundance: few; v_gene: TRBV30; CDR3aa: CAWNRHGIGYTF; CDR3nt: TGTGCCTGGAATCGGCACGGCATTGGCTACACCTTC
d_gene: .; j_gene: TRBJ1-1; abundance: many; v_gene: TRBV15; CDR3aa: CATSQTRLMNTEAFF; CDR3nt: TGTGCCACCAGTCAGACGAGGCTTATGAACACTGAAGCTTTCTTT
d_gene: TRBD1; j_gene: TRBJ1-4; abundance: many; v_gene: TRBV28; CDR3aa: CASSGTGTGAEEKLFF; CDR3nt: TGTGCCAGCAGTGGCACCGGGACAGGGGCCGAAGAAAAACTGTTTTTT
d_gene: TRBD2; j_gene: TRBJ2-1; abundance: many; v_gene: TRBV27; CDR3aa: CASSGRDYQYNEQFF; CDR3nt: TGTGCCAGCAGCGGTCGGGACTACCAATACAATGAGCAGTTCTTC
d_gene: .; j_gene: TRBJ1-1; abundance: many; v_gene: TRBV3-1; CDR3aa: CASSPHFPEAFF; CDR3nt: TGTGCCAGCAGCCCCCACTTCCCTGAAGCTTTCTTT
d_gene: TRBD2; j_gene: TRBJ2-5; abundance: many; v_gene: TRBV12-3/TRBV12-4; CDR3aa: CASSTAGVKETQYF; CDR3nt: TGTGCCAGCAGTACAGCGGGAGTGAAAGAGACCCAGTACTTC
d_gene: TRBD1; j_gene: TRBJ1-1; abundance: many; v_gene: TRBV30; CDR3aa: CAWSPAYRGDTEAFF; CDR3nt: TGTGCCTGGAGTCCCGCATACAGGGGCGACACTGAAGCTTTCTTT
d_gene: .; j_gene: TRBJ1-1; abundance: .; v_gene: TRBV11-1; CDR3aa: CASSRGYVDTEAFF; CDR3nt: TGTGCCAGCTCCCGAGGGTACGTGGACACTGAAGCTTTCTTT
d_gene: .; j_gene: TRBJ2-5; abundance: .; v_gene: TRBV7-9; CDR3aa: CASSSRLETQYF; CDR3nt: TGTGCCAGCAGCTCTCGGCTTGAGACCCAGTACTTC
d_gene: TRBD2; j_gene: TRBJ2-2; abundance: many; v_gene: TRBV4-3; CDR3aa: CASSQRLATNTGELFF; CDR3nt: TGCGCCAGCAGCCAACGACTAGCGACGAACACCGGGGAGCTGTTTTTT